The 18 T cell receptor beta chains below come from one sample, sequenced in a study of cytomegalovirus exposure and HLA in healthy donors (dated by TCRdb to the late 2010s). Libraries were made using the immunoSEQ multiplex PCR assay. The multiplex PCR relied on a mix of 60 forward primers for TCR Vbeta segments and 13 reverse primers for TCR Jbeta segments. TCRdb holds this immuneACCESS table with in-frame rearrangements only. Some clones are missing; in checked studies, unresolved V genes explain under half, and the rest has no known cause. Here the sample has tens of thousands of clones; less than 80% occur a single time. Approximately 7% of the sample lies in the top ten. What was sequenced was PBMCs. All receptors derive from a woman in her forties or fifties in good health and CMV-seropositive.

The rearrangement joins TRBV5-6 to TRBJ1-1, with 10 bases lining up with TRBD1. The CDR3 is 17 residues long. In germline, CDR1 is SGHDT, CDR2 YYEEEE. Unmatched junction bases numbered 11, after V lost 2 bases and J lost 4 bases. The DNA for the CDR3 is TGTGCCAGCAGCTTTATGGAGACAGGGGGCTTGAGCACTGAAGCTTTCTTT. This sequence encodes CASSFMETGGLSTEAFF. The variable domain in full, with the rest retrieved from reference TRBV5-6 and TRBJ1-1, is DAGVTQSPTHLIKTRGQQVTLRCSPKSGHDTVSWYQQALGQGPQFIFQYYEEEERQRGNFPDRFSGHQFPNYSSELNVNALLLGDSALYLCASSFMETGGLSTEAFFGQGTRLTVV.

The J gene is TRBJ1-2, the V gene TRBV6-6; D gene ambiguous. There are 12 residues in the CDR3. The V end was cut by 6 bases, the J end by 6 bases, with 11 bases between. Per the germline V gene, CDR1 is MNHNY and CDR2 is SVGAGI (reference sequence). This CDR3 reads CASRDGGNGYTF. Here the CDR3 DNA reads TGTGCCAGCAGGGATGGAGGTAATGGCTACACCTTC.

J is TRBJ1-1 and V is TRBV2; possible D gene TRBD1, 6 bases. V was pared by 0 bases and J by 4 bases, with 15 bases between. Germline values: CDR1 SNHLY, CDR2 FYNNEI. The CDR3 loop spans 16 amino acids. The CDR3 bases are TGTGCCAGCAGTGAAGCGGAGCCAACAGGGTTCACTGAAGCTTTCTTT. Translated: CASSEAEPTGFTEAFF.

The J gene is TRBJ1-2, the V gene TRBV7-3; D is unresolved. V was clipped by 3 bases and J by 7 bases, with 9 bases between them. The CDR3 loop spans 12 amino acids. CDR1 and CDR2 (germline): SGHTA, FQGTGA. CDR3 protein: CASSFWGAGYTF. The CDR3 region has the DNA TGTGCCAGCAGCTTCTGGGGAGCTGGCTACACCTTC.

The gene calls are TRBV9 and TRBJ2-1; 7 bases fit TRBD2. V gave up 0 bases and J gave up 5 bases; unmatched junction bases: 5. Germline CDR1 and CDR2: SGDLS and YYNGEE. The CDR3 sequence is 15 residues long. This chain's CDR3 is CASSVDGGGDNEQFF. CDR3 DNA: TGTGCCAGCAGCGTAGACGGGGGAGGGGACAATGAGCAGTTCTTC.

The chain joins TRBV30 to TRBJ2-3, with D perhaps matching TRBD2 (5 bases). Germline CDR1 and CDR2: GTSNPN and SVGIG (reference sequence). This CDR3 contains 14 residues. Trimming cost V 6 bases and J 3 bases, with 16 bases left between them. CDR3 loop: CACRSGVTTDTQYF. The CDR3 bases are TGTGCCTGTCGATCCGGGGTCACAACAGATACGCAGTATTTT.

The table lists this clone with a few counts. J is TRBJ1-2 and V is TRBV28; TRBD1 matches at 8 bases. The CDR3 runs to 13 residues. The germline gives CDR1 MDHEN, CDR2 SYDVKM. V gave up 6 bases and J gave up 6 bases; unmatched junction bases: 6. The CDR3 protein is CASRSTGVNGYTF. CDR3 bases: TGTGCCAGCAGGTCGACAGGGGTAAATGGCTACACCTTC.

This clone was recorded a few times. The chain has TRBV9 and TRBJ1-2, with D possibly matching TRBD1 (6 bases). The CDR3 is 12 amino acids. Germline-derived CDR1 and CDR2 are SGDLS and YYNGEE. V lost 4 bases and J 7 bases, leaving 11 bases between the germline ends. The DNA of the CDR3 is TGTGCCAGCAGCCTCTCGGACAGTGGCTACACCTTC. Translation gives CASSLSDSGYTF.

The chain uses TRBV9 and TRBJ2-7; 8 bases are a match to TRBD1. The CDR3 extends over 14 amino acids. Germline lookup yields CDR1 SGDLS and CDR2 YYNGEE. V was clipped by 3 bases and J by 2 bases; unmatched bases: 4. As DNA, the CDR3 is TGTGCCAGCAGCGAGGGACAGGCCACCTACGAGCAGTACTTC. Amino acid sequence: CASSEGQATYEQYF.

The CDR3 region is CASRPGGYGYTF. As DNA, the CDR3 is TGTGCCAGCAGACCAGGGGGCTACGGCTACACCTTC. The chain uses TRBV6-5 and TRBJ1-2; 8 nucleotides match TRBD1. This CDR3 contains 12 residues. Per germline, CDR1 MNHEY and CDR2 SVGAGI. The V gene end was trimmed by 6 bases and the J gene end by 8 bases; junction bases not matched to a gene: 5.

The chain links TRBV7-3 to TRBJ1-4; TRBD1 agrees at 12 bases. This CDR3 has 20 amino acids. Germline V gene data show CDR1 as SGHTA and CDR2 as FQGTGA. Losses at the gene ends were 5 bases for V and 2 bases for J; bases not matched to a gene: 15. CDR3 loop: CASSPPGTGGVNRTNEKLFF. In DNA form, the CDR3 reads TGTGCCAGCAGCCCCCCCGGGACAGGGGGCGTTAACCGCACTAATGAAAAACTGTTTTTT.

The chain employs TRBV28 and TRBJ2-1; a possible D gene is TRBD1 (5 bases). Germline lookup yields CDR1 MDHEN and CDR2 SYDVKM. CDR3 size: 19 residues. Trimming shortened V by 6 bases and J by 0 bases, and 24 bases separated the two germline ends. CDR3 sequence: CASSPPLGPGSSSYNEQFF. CDR3 in DNA: TGTGCCAGCAGCCCCCCACTGGGGCCAGGGTCTAGCTCCTACAATGAGCAGTTCTTC.

The chain combines TRBV28 with TRBJ1-2; D ambiguous. CDR1 is MDHEN and CDR2 is SYDVKM in the germline V gene. The CDR3 has 14 residues. The V end was cut by 6 bases, the J end by 2 bases, with 13 bases between. CDR3 nucleotide sequence: TGTGCCAGCAGCCCCCGCGGTGGGAACTATGGCTACACCTTC. Encoded protein: CASSPRGGNYGYTF.

The chain combines TRBV13 with TRBJ2-5; D possibly corresponds to TRBD1 (5 bases). Trimming cost V 6 bases and J 2 bases, with 19 bases left between them. CDR1 is PRHDT and CDR2 is FYEKMQ in the germline V gene (reference sequence). CDR3 length equals 16 residues. DNA of the CDR3: TGTGCCAGCAGTTCAAACGTAGGGGCCGCACAAGAGACCCAGTACTTC. Protein product: CASSSNVGAAQETQYF. Full variable domain (outside the CDR3, taken from reference TRBV13 and TRBJ2-5): AAGVIQSPRHLIKEKRETATLKCYPIPRHDTVYWYQQGPGQDPQFLISFYEKMQSDKGSIPDRFSAQQFSDYHSELNMSSLELGDSALYFCASSSNVGAAQETQYFGPGTRLLVL.

The V gene is TRBV7-9, the J gene TRBJ1-2, with a possible D match to TRBD1 (6 bases). V was cut by 7 bases and J by 4 bases, with 13 bases left in between. This CDR3 comprises 13 residues. From germline, CDR1 is SEHNR and CDR2 FQNEAQ (reference sequence). The CDR3 DNA follows: TGTGCCAGCACCACAGGGCAAATCTATGGCTACACCTTC. It yields the protein CASTTGQIYGYTF.

The chain recombines TRBV5-4 with TRBJ2-5; TRBD2 aligns across 9 bases. CDR3 length: 16 amino acids. V was clipped by 0 bases and J by 3 bases; unmatched bases: 6. Germline V CDR1 and CDR2: SGHNT, YYREEE (reference sequence). CDR3 region: CASSLGSGGSEETQYF. CDR3 DNA: TGTGCCAGCAGCTTGGGTAGCGGGGGCTCGGAAGAGACCCAGTACTTC.

The rearrangement uses TRBV5-4 and TRBJ1-4; 8 bases are a match to TRBD1. Germline V gives CDR1 SGHNT, CDR2 YYREEE (reference sequence). The CDR3 extends over 14 amino acids. Unmatched junction bases numbered 7, after V lost 5 bases and J lost 7 bases. This CDR3 is CASSTDRAGEKLFF. The CDR3 bases are TGTGCCAGCAGTACGGACAGGGCTGGTGAAAAACTGTTTTTT.

V gene TRBV9 combines with J gene TRBJ2-2; 8 bases are a match to TRBD1. The germline gives CDR1 SGDLS, CDR2 YYNGEE. Trimming cost V 4 bases and J 2 bases; bases outside gene matches: 4. The length of the CDR3 is 15 residues. The CDR3 protein is CASSTGQDNTGELFF. CDR3 bases: TGTGCCAGCAGCACGGGACAGGACAACACCGGGGAGCTGTTTTTT.